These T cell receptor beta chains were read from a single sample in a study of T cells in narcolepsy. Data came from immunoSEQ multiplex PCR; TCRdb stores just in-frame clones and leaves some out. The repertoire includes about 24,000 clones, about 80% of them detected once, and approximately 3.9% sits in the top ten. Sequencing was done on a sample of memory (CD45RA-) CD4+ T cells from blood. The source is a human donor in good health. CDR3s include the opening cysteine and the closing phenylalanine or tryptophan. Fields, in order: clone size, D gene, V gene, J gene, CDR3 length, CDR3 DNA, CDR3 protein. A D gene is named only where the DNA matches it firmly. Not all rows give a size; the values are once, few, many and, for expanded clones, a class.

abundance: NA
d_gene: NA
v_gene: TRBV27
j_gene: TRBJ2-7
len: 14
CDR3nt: TGTGCCAGCAGTCTCTCCCCCGCTTCCTACGAGCAGTACTTC
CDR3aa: CASSLSPASYEQYF

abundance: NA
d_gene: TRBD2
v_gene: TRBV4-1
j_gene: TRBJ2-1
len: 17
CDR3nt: TGCGCCAGCAGCCAAGATTTGGCGGGGGGTATATACAATGAGCAGTTCTTC
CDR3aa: CASSQDLAGGIYNEQFF

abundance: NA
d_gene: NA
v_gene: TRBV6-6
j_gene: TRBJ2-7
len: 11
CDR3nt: TGTGCCAGCAGAAAGGGTGAGGAGCAGTACTTC
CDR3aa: CASRKGEEQYF

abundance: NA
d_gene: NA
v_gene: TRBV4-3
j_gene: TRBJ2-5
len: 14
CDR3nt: TGCGCCAGCAGCCAAGGCCTTGGGCAAGAGACCCAGTACTTC
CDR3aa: CASSQGLGQETQYF

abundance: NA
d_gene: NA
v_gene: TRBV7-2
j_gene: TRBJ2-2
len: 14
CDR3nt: TGTGCCAGCAGCCGATCGGGTTGGACCGGGGAGCTGTTTTTT
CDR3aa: CASSRSGWTGELFF

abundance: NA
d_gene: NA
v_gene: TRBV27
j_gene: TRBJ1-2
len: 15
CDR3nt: TGTGCCAGCAGAACATTACAGGGAGGTTCCTATGGCTACACCTTC
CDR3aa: CASRTLQGGSYGYTF

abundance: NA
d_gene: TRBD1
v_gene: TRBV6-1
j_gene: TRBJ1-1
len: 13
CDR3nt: TGTGCCAGCAAGGACAGGGGTTGGACTGAAGCTTTCTTT
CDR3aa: CASKDRGWTEAFF

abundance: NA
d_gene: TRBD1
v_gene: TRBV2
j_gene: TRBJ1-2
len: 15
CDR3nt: TGTGCCAGCAGCTCCGGGACAGGACGAATCGGGGGCTACACCTTC
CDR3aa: CASSSGTGRIGGYTF

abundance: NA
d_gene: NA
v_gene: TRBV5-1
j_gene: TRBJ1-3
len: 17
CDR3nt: TGCGCCAGCAGCTTGGAAGGGGCAATGTTCTCTGGAAACACCATATATTTT
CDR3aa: CASSLEGAMFSGNTIYF

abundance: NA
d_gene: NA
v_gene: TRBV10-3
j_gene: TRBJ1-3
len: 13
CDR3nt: TGTGCCATCAGGCGAGGCTCTGGAAACACCATATATTTT
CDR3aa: CAIRRGSGNTIYF

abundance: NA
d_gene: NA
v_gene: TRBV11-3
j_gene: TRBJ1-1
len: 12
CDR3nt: TGTGCCAGCAGAAGGGGGAACACTGAAGCTTTCTTT
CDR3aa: CASRRGNTEAFF

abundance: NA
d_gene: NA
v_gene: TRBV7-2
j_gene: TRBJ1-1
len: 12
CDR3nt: TGTGCCAGCGGATACAGGGAGGCTGAAGCTTTCTTT
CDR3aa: CASGYREAEAFF

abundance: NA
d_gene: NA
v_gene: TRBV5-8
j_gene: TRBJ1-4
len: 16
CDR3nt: TGTGCCAGCAGCCCGGGCCGGACAAGGTGGAATGAAAAACTGTTTTTT
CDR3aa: CASSPGRTRWNEKLFF

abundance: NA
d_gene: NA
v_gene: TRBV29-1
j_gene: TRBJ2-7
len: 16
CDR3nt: TGCAGCGTCGAGACCCTCCCGCCAAAAGCCCCCTACGAGCAGTACTTC
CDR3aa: CSVETLPPKAPYEQYF

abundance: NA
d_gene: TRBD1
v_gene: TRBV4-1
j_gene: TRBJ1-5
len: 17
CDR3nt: TGCGCCAGCAGCCCGCCGACAGGGGGACTCCTCAATCAGCCCCAGCATTTT
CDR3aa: CASSPPTGGLLNQPQHF

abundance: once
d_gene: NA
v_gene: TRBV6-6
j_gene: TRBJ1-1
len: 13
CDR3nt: TGTGCCAGCAGACGAAACTGGGGGACTGAAGCTTTCTTT
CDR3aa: CASRRNWGTEAFF

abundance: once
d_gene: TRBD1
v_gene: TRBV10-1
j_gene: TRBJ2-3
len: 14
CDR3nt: TGCGCCAGCAGTCCAGGGGGCGTTGAAGATACGCAGTATTTT
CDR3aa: CASSPGGVEDTQYF

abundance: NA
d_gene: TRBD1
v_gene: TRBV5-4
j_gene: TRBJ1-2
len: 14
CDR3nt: TGTGCCAGCAGAAGACAGGGGGCCCGCTATGGCTACACCTTC
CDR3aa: CASRRQGARYGYTF

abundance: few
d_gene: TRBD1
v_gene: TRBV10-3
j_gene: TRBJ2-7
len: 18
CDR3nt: TGTGCCATCAGTGCCAGACCTCCAGGGACAGGGCCCTCCTACGAGCAGTACTTC
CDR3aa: CAISARPPGTGPSYEQYF

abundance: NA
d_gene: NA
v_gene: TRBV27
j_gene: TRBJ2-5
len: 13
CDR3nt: TGTGCCAGCAGTTTTAGGGTTATGGAGACCCAGTACTTC
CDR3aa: CASSFRVMETQYF

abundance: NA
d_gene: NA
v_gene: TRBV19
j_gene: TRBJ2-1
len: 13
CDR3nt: TGTGCCAGTAGTATTGGCAACAACAATGAGCAGTTCTTC
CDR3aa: CASSIGNNNEQFF

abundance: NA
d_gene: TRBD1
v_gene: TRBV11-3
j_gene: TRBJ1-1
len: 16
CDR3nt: TGTGCCAGCAGCTTAGAGGGGACAGGGAGGGACACTGAAGCTTTCTTT
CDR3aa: CASSLEGTGRDTEAFF

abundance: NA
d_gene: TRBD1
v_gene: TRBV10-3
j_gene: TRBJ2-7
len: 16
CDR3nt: TGTGCCATCAGTGACCCGGGGACAGGGGGAAGTTACGAGCAGTACTTC
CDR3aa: CAISDPGTGGSYEQYF

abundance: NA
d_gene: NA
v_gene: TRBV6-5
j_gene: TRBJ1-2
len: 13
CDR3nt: TGTGCCAGCAGTCCCGGATTATCCTATGGCTACACCTTC
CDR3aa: CASSPGLSYGYTF

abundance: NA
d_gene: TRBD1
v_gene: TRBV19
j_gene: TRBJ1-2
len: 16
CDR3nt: TGTGCCAGTAGGCTTGGACAGGGAGGCCTGAACTATGGCTACACCTTC
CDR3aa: CASRLGQGGLNYGYTF

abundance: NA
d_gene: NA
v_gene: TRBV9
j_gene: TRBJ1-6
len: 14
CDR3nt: TGTGCCAGCAGCGTGGGGGGTGGGAATTCACCCCTCCACTTT
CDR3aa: CASSVGGGNSPLHF

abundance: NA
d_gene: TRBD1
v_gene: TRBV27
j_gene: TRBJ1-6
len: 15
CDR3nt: TGTGCCAGCAGTTTGGGACAGGGGGCGCTTAGCCCCCTCCACTTT
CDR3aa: CASSLGQGALSPLHF

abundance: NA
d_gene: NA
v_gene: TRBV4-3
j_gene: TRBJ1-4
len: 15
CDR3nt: TGCGCCAGCAGCCGGGCGGTGGGAACTAATGAAAAACTGTTTTTT
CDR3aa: CASSRAVGTNEKLFF

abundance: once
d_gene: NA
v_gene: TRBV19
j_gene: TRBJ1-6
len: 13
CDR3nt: TGTGCCAGTAGTATACCGGCAGGCGGAGAACTCCACTTT
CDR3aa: CASSIPAGGELHF

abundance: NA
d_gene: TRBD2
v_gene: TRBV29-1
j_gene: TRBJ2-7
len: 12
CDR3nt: TGCAGCGTTGAAGACTGCCGGACGGGGGGGTACTTC
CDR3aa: CSVEDCRTGGYF

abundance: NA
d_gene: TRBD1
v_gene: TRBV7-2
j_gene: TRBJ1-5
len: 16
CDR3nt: TGTGCCAGCAGCACACAGGGGATTGGGATCAATCAGCCCCAGCATTTT
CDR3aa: CASSTQGIGINQPQHF

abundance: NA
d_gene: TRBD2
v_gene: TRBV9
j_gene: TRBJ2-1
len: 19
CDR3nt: TGTGCCAGCAGCGTAAATCCGAGGCCTACTAGCGGGGGCTACAATGAGCAGTTCTTC
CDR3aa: CASSVNPRPTSGGYNEQFF

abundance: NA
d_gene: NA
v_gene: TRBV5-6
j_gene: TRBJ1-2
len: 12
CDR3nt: TGTGCCAGCAGCTTCCAAGCAGGCGGCTACACCTTC
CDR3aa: CASSFQAGGYTF

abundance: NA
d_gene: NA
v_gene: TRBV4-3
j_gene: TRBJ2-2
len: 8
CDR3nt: TGCGCCAGCAGCCAATTCCCTTTT
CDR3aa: CASSQFPF

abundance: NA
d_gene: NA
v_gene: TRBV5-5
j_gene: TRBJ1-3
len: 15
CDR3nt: TGTGCCAGCAGCACTTGGGACGCGGCTGGAAACACCATATATTTT
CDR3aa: CASSTWDAAGNTIYF

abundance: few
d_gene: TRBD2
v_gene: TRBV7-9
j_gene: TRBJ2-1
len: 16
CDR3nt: TGTGCCAGCAGCCCAGTACAAGCGGGGGGGTACGGTGAGCAGTTCTTC
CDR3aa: CASSPVQAGGYGEQFF

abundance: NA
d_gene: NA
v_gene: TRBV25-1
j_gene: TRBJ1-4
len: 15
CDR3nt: TGTGCCAGCAGTGAAATTGGGGCAGGGTTTGAAAAACTGTTTTTT
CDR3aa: CASSEIGAGFEKLFF

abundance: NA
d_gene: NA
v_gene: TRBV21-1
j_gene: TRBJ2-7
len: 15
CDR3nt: TGTGCCAGCAGCAAAAGAGGGTCGGGCAACTACGAGCAGTACTTC
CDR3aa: CASSKRGSGNYEQYF

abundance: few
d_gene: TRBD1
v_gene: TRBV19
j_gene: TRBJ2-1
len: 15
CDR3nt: TGTGCCAGTACCTCGTGGTTTACAGGGGGCAATGAGCAGTTCTTC
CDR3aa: CASTSWFTGGNEQFF

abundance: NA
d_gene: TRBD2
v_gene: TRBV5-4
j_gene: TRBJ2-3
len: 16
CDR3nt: TGTGCCAGCAGCTTGGGTTTCGGGGGGGGCACAGATACGCAGTATTTT
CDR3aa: CASSLGFGGGTDTQYF

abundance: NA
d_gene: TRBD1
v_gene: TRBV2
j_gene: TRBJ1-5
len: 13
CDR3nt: TGTGCCAGCAGGGGACAGAGGGCTCAGCCCCAGCATTTT
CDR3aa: CASRGQRAQPQHF

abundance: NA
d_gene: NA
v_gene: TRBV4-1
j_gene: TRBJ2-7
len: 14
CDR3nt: TGCGCCAGCAGCCAAGGGACAGTGGTAGTCGAGCAGTACTTC
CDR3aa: CASSQGTVVVEQYF

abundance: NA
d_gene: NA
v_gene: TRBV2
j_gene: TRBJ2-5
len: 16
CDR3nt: TGTGCCAGCACAAACCCCCGGGACGTCAAACAAGAGACCCAGTACTTC
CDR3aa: CASTNPRDVKQETQYF

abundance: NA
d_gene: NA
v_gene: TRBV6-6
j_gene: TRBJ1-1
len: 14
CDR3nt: TGTGCCAGCAGTTGGGGGAGATCGAACACTGAAGCTTTCTTT
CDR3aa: CASSWGRSNTEAFF

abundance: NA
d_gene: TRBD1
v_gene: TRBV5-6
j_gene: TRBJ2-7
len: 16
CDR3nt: TGTGCCAGCAGCCCCGGGCGGAGACAGGGGGCTGTCGAGCAGTACTTC
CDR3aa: CASSPGRRQGAVEQYF

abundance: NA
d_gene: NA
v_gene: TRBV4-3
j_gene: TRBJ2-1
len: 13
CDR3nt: TGCGCCAGCAGCCAAGGTTGGAGAGGTGAGCAGTTCTTC
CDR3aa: CASSQGWRGEQFF

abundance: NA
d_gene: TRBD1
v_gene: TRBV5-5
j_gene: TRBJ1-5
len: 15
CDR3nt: TGTGCCAGCACCACTGGACAGGGAAGCAATCAGCCCCAGCATTTT
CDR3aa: CASTTGQGSNQPQHF

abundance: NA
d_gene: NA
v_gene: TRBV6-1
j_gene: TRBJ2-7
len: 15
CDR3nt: TGTGCCAGCAGTGTACAGGGCGTAGTTCCCTACGAGCAGTACTTC
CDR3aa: CASSVQGVVPYEQYF

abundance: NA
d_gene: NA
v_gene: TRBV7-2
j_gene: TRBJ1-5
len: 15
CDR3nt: TGTGCCAGCAGCTTAGGACCCGGCGGAAATCAGCCCCAGCATTTT
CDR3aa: CASSLGPGGNQPQHF

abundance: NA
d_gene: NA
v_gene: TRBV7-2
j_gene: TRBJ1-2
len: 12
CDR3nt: TGTGCCAGCAGCTCAACGAGGGGTGGCTACACCTTC
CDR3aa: CASSSTRGGYTF

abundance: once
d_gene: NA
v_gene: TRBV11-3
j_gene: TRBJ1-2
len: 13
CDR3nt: TGTGCCAACTCGGGACACCCTAACTATGGCTACACCTTC
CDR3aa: CANSGHPNYGYTF

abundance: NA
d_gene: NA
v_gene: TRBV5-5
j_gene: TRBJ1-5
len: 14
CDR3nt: TGTGCCAGCAGCCGGGCCCCTAACAATCAGCCCCAGCATTTT
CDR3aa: CASSRAPNNQPQHF

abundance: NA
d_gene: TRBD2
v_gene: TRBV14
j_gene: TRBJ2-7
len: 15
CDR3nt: TGTGCCAGCAGCCACGGACTAGCGGGGGTCTACGAGCAGTACTTC
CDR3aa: CASSHGLAGVYEQYF

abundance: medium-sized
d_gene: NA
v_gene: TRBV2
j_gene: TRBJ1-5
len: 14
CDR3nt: TGTGCCAGCAGTGATTGGGGGCTAAATCAGCCCCAGCATTTT
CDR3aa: CASSDWGLNQPQHF